This entry lists 10 T cell receptor beta chains sequenced from one sample in a study of cytomegalovirus exposure and HLA in healthy donors. Using immunoSEQ multiplex PCR, the repertoire was profiled, and TCRdb retains in-frame clones only, with some absent. The sample lists roughly 200,000 clones, roughly 81% occurring once. The source material was PBMCs. These receptor sequences come from a woman aged 25 to 39 in good health and CMV-seronegative.

This chain joins TRBV5-4 and TRBJ1-4; 8 bases are a match to TRBD1. CDR1 is SGHNT and CDR2 is YYREEE in the germline V gene (reference sequence). The CDR3 runs to 18 residues. Unmatched junction bases numbered 15, after V lost 4 bases and J lost 4 bases. CDR3 nucleotide sequence: TGTGCCAGCAGCGGCCATTCGCCAGACAGGGGCTATAATGAAAAACTGTTTTTT. Residues: CASSGHSPDRGYNEKLFF.

The chain is built from TRBV29-1 and TRBJ1-4; no definite D call. The V gene lost 6 bases and the J gene lost 7 bases, with 6 bases spanning the gap. The V gene's germline CDR1 is SQVTM and CDR2 ANQGSEA. The CDR3 consists of 10 residues. CDR3 coding DNA: TGCAGCGTCGCAGGTGAAAAACTGTTTTTT. Amino acid sequence: CSVAGEKLFF.

The genes are TRBV7-7 and TRBJ2-3; 11 bases are a match to TRBD2. V shed 4 bases and J 2 bases; nucleotides not matched to a gene: 5. CDR3 length: 16 residues. Germline V gene sequence: CDR1 SSHAT, CDR2 FNYEAQ (reference sequence). CDR3 DNA: TGTGCCAGCAGCTCTGGGACTAGCGGACTCACAGATACGCAGTATTTT. Amino acids: CASSSGTSGLTDTQYF.

Only one count was recorded for this clone. V is TRBV5-5 and J is TRBJ2-7; tentative D call: TRBD2 (6 bases). Germline-derived CDR1 and CDR2 are SGHKS and YYEKEE (reference sequence). This CDR3 spans 16 amino acids. The V end lost 3 bases, the J end lost 2 bases, and 18 bases lay between the germline ends. CDR3 sequence reads: CASSSPGSWGAYEQYF. In DNA, the CDR3 is TGTGCCAGCAGCTCCCCCGGGAGTTGGGGGGCCTACGAGCAGTACTTC.

This chain joins TRBV13 and TRBJ2-1, with D unclear. V was shortened by 0 bases and J by 5 bases, with 8 bases between the two germline ends. Germline-derived CDR1 and CDR2 are PRHDT and FYEKMQ (reference sequence). This CDR3 is built from 14 residues. CDR3 residues: CASSLGLRNNEQFF. For the CDR3, the DNA is TGTGCCAGCAGCTTAGGACTACGAAACAATGAGCAGTTCTTC.

On this clone: The sample carries other DNA sequences with the same CDR3. The chain has TRBV18 and TRBJ1-3; D ambiguous. Between the trimmed V and J ends, which lost 3 bases and 1 base, there was a span of 10 bases. This CDR3 spans 15 amino acids. The germline V gene encodes CDR1 KGHSH and CDR2 LQKENI. The CDR3 loop reads CASSPPTGSGNTIYF. The CDR3 DNA sequence: TGTGCCAGCTCACCTCCCACGGGTTCTGGAAACACCATATATTTT.

Concerning this clone: The same CDR3 is also encoded by other DNA sequences in this sample. As DNA, the CDR3 is TGTGCCAGCAGTCCGACAGGACTAGCGGGGCAAGAGACCCAGTACTTC. Its translation is CASSPTGLAGQETQYF. V gene TRBV27 combines with J gene TRBJ2-5, with TRBD2 identical over 12 bases. Germline V CDR1 and CDR2: MNHEY, SMNVEV (reference sequence). CDR3 length equals 16 residues. With V trimmed by 5 bases and J by 2 bases, 6 bases remained unmatched.

The chain combines TRBV6-1 with TRBJ1-5; 9 positions agree with TRBD1. J gave up 7 bases and V 4 bases, and 5 bases lay outside the gene matches. The V gene's germline CDR1 is MNHNS and CDR2 SASEGT. There are 14 residues in the CDR3. CDR3 in amino acids: CASSGQGGGQPQHF. The CDR3, as DNA: TGTGCCAGCAGTGGACAGGGGGGTGGCCAGCCCCAGCATTTT.

This rearrangement joins TRBV6-6 to TRBJ1-3; D not certain. The V gene lost 10 bases and the J gene lost 4 bases, with 17 bases spanning the gap. The germline V gene encodes CDR1 MNHNY and CDR2 SVGAGI (reference sequence). The CDR3 contains 14 residues. The CDR3: CAIHGGVTGNTIYF. CDR3 DNA: TGTGCCATCCATGGCGGGGTTACGGGAAACACCATATATTTT.

The CDR3 spells CASNGVNEKLFF. The CDR3 DNA reads as TGTGCCAGCAACGGGGTTAATGAAAAACTGTTTTTT. This rearrangement joins TRBV28 to TRBJ1-4, with D unclear. This CDR3 has 12 residues. V gave up 7 bases and J gave up 4 bases, with 7 bases separating them. Germline CDR1 MDHEN, CDR2 SYDVKM.